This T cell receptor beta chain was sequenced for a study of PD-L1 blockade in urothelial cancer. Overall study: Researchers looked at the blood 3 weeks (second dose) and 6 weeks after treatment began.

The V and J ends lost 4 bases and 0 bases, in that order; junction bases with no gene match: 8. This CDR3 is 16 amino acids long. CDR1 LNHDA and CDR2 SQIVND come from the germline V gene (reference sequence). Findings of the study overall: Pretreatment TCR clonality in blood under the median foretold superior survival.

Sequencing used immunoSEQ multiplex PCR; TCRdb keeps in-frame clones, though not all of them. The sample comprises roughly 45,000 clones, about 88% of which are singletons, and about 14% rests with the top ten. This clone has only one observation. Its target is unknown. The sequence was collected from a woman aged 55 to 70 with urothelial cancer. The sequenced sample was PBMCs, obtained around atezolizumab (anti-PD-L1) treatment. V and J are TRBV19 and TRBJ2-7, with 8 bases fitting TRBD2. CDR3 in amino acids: CASSTISGGDSYEQYF. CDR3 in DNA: TGTGCCAGTAGTACAATAAGCGGGGGTGACTCCTACGAGCAGTACTTC.